This T cell receptor beta chain stems from a study of blood T cells in healthy people across ages. As to this clonotype: Its antigen is still unknown.

The study's findings and limits: Researchers said unsorted PBMCs prevented a conclusive naive versus antigen-experienced comparison. It was the long-lived donors that had more naive CD4+ cells and higher diversity than aged donors. Measured against age, TCR beta diversity per million T cells decreased in a roughly linear manner.

Alongside a J-beta primer mix, a sample-barcoded 5' primer served in a second PCR lasting roughly 7 to 11 cycles. In TCRdb, the 5' RACE reads were re-called with MiXCR into one record per CDR3 protein. The sample contains about a million distinct CDR3 sequences, roughly two fifths of which appear only once. CDR3 length: 18 amino acids. Isolation per sample recovered at least 7 million PBMCs. The V gene is TRBV21-1, the J gene TRBJ1-6. TRBV21-1 is designated a pseudogene. Specimen: blood. This sequence was found in a young man in good health. The CDR3 DNA reads TGTGCCAGCACCCTTATTACGACTGAATCTTTCTATAATTCACCCCTCCACTTT. Translation: CASTLITTESFYNSPLHF.